Each of the 13 T cell receptor beta chains below was sequenced from the same sample in a study of Ad26.COV2.S vaccination and SARS-CoV-2 variants. As for treatment: some 19 received Ad26.COV2.S at low or high dose, single or two shots; several received placebo; per-sample allocation not given. Samples were taken on day 63 after the first vaccine or placebo injection. Produced via immunoSEQ multiplex PCR; TCRdb's table is partial and in-frame only. The sample consists of hundreds of thousands of clones, 89% of them appearing once. This specimen consisted of peripheral blood, obtained in a trial of Ad26.COV2.S vaccine versus placebo. All receptors come from a person between 18 and 65 years old who received the Ad26.COV2.S COVID-19 vaccine or a placebo.

For this clone: This sample includes further DNA sequences coding for the same CDR3. The chain links TRBV7-2 to TRBJ2-3, with 10 bases lining up with TRBD1. The CDR3 sequence is 14 residues long. The germline CDR1 and CDR2 sequences are SGHTA and FQGNSA. The V segment lost 5 bases and the J segment 4 bases; nucleotides outside the gene matches: 3. DNA of the CDR3: TGTGCCAGCAGCCCCGGACAGGGGGCAGATACGCAGTATTTT. Protein sequence: CASSPGQGADTQYF. The variable domain in full, with the rest retrieved from reference TRBV7-2 and TRBJ2-3, is GAGVSQSPSNKVTEKGKDVELRCDPISGHTALYWYRQSLGQGLEFLIYFQGNSAPDKSGLPSDRFSAERTGGSVSTLTIQRTQQEDSAVYLCASSPGQGADTQYFGPGTRLTVL.

The CDR3 DNA is TGCGCCAGCAGCTTAAGGGACGGTGGCTACGAGCAGTACTTC. Its protein is CASSLRDGGYEQYF. The V gene is TRBV5-1, the J gene TRBJ2-7, with D tentatively TRBD1 or TRBD2 (5 bases each). This CDR3 contains 14 residues. Germline lookup yields CDR1 SGHRS and CDR2 YFSETQ. The V gene lost 2 bases and the J gene lost 3 bases, with 12 bases spanning the gap.

The V and J genes are TRBV6-2 or TRBV6-3 and TRBJ2-1; a possible D gene is TRBD2 (6 bases). The CDR3 totals 18 residues. Germline CDR1 is MNHEY and CDR2 is SVGEGT. V lost 0 bases and J 8 bases, leaving 23 bases between the germline ends. The CDR3 spells CASSYSYLGTAGMDEQFF. CDR3 nucleotides: TGTGCCAGCAGTTACTCCTATCTCGGGACCGCGGGAATGGATGAGCAGTTCTTC.

This sequence joins TRBV24-1 and TRBJ2-7, with D unclear. The ends were cut back, 7 bases at V and 5 bases at J, with 11 bases in the middle. The CDR3 runs 12 residues. Germline CDR1 reads KGHDR; CDR2 reads SFDVKD. CDR3 amino acids: CATRPDAHEQYF. CDR3 DNA sequence: TGTGCCACCAGACCCGACGCGCACGAGCAGTACTTC.

This sequence joins TRBV18 and TRBJ1-2; perhaps TRBD1 as D (5 bases). CDR1 and CDR2 (germline): KGHSH, LQKENI. Trimming shortened V by 3 bases and J by 10 bases, and 18 bases separated the two germline ends. The CDR3 spans 14 residues. The CDR3: CASSPQGVGYDYTF. CDR3 DNA: TGTGCCAGCTCACCGCAAGGGGTGGGTTACGACTACACCTTC.

The chain joins TRBV7-9 to TRBJ2-1; D tentatively reads TRBD1 or TRBD2 (9 bases each). Germline lookup yields CDR1 SEHNR and CDR2 FQNEAQ (reference sequence). V shed 5 bases and J shed 7 bases, with 30 bases lying between them. The CDR3 is 19 residues long. The CDR3 region is CASSQGQGTASGKINEQFF. In DNA form, the CDR3 reads TGTGCCAGCAGCCAAGGACAGGGGACCGCTAGCGGGAAGATTAATGAGCAGTTCTTC.

Only one count was recorded for this clone. This chain joins TRBV29-1 and TRBJ2-2, with TRBD1 as a possible D gene (5 bases). This CDR3 has 15 residues. The germline V and J ends were trimmed by 7 bases and 0 bases, with 15 bases remaining between them. Germline CDR1 is SQVTM and CDR2 is ANQGSEA. The chain's CDR3 is CSATIGASNTGELFF. The CDR3 DNA follows: TGCAGCGCAACAATAGGGGCCTCGAACACCGGGGAGCTGTTTTTT.

The CDR3 region is CASSIAGILAQPQHF. DNA for the CDR3: TGTGCCAGTAGTATAGCGGGGATTCTAGCTCAGCCCCAGCATTTT. The chain uses TRBV19 and TRBJ1-5; D remains ambiguous. CDR3 size: 15 residues. V shed 1 base and J shed 6 bases, with 13 bases lying between them. Germline-derived CDR1 and CDR2 are LNHDA and SQIVND (reference sequence).

In its sample, this clone was seen once. V and J are TRBV27 and TRBJ1-5, with 9 bases matching TRBD1. CDR1 and CDR2 (germline): MNHEY, SMNVEV (reference sequence). Germline trimming cut 3 bases from V and 1 base from J; bases unmatched to any gene: 10. CDR3 length: 18 amino acids. CDR3 residues: CASSFRSTGTGSNQPQHF. In DNA form, the CDR3 reads TGTGCCAGCAGTTTCCGCTCAACCGGGACAGGGAGCAATCAGCCCCAGCATTTT.

This clone was seen only a few times. The chain carries TRBV5-5 and TRBJ2-1; D may be TRBD1 or TRBD2 (5 bases each). This CDR3 spans 13 amino acids. Germline loops: CDR1 SGHKS, CDR2 YYEKEE (reference sequence). V was cut by 2 bases and J by 13 bases, with 16 bases left in between. In nucleotides, the CDR3 is TGTGCCAGCAGCTTACGGGATGGGGACCTACAGTTCTTC. Its protein is CASSLRDGDLQFF. Full variable domain (outside the CDR3, taken from reference TRBV5-5 and TRBJ2-1): DAGVTQSPTHLIKTRGQQVTLRCSPISGHKSVSWYQQVLGQGPQFIFQYYEKEERGRGNFPDRFSARQFPNYSSELNVNALLLGDSALYLCASSLRDGDLQFFGPGTRLTVL.

The rearrangement links TRBV30 to TRBJ1-3; D ambiguous. Germline loops: CDR1 GTSNPN, CDR2 SVGIG (reference sequence). Trimming left V 0 bases short and J 7 bases short, with 4 bases between. CDR3 length: 11 amino acids. CDR3 nucleotide sequence: TGTGCCTGGAGTGTAATCAACACCATATATTTT. It specifies CAWSVINTIYF.

CDR3 sequence: CATSRDTANNEKLFF. Here the CDR3 DNA reads TGTGCCACCAGCAGAGATACAGCCAATAATGAAAAACTGTTTTTT. The chain links TRBV15 to TRBJ1-4; D unclear. CDR1 LNHNV and CDR2 YYDKDF come from the germline V gene (reference sequence). The CDR3 is made up of 15 amino acids. Between the trimmed V and J ends, which lost 0 bases and 4 bases, there was a span of 9 bases.

The CDR3 DNA is TGTGCCAGCAGCCCGACAGGGAGGGGAAACACCATATATTTT. This encodes CASSPTGRGNTIYF. The rearrangement uses TRBV5-4 and TRBJ1-3, with TRBD1 identical over 7 bases. The CDR3 extends over 14 amino acids. Losses at the gene ends were 4 bases for V and 4 bases for J; bases not matched to a gene: 5. From germline, CDR1 is SGHNT and CDR2 YYREEE (reference sequence).